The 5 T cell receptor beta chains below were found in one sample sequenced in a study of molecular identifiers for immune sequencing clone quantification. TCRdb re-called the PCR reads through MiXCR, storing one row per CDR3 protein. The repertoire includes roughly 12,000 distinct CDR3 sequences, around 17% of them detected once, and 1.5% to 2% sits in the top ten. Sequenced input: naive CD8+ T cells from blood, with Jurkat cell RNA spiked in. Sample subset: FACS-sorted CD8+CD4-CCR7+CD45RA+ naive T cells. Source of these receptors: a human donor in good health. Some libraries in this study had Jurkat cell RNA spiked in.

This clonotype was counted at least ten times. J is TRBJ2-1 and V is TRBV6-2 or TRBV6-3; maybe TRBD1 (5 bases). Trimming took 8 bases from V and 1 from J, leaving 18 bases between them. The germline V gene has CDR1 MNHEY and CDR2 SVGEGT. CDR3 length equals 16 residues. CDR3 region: CASGHSPGISYNEQFF. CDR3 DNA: TGTGCCAGCGGACACTCTCCGGGCATATCCTACAATGAGCAGTTCTTC.

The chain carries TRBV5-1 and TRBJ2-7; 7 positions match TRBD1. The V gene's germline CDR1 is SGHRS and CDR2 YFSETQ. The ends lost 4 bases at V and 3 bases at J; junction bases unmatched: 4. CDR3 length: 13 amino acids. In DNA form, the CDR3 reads TGCGCCAGCAGCCAGGGACAGTACTACGAGCAGTACTTC. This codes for CASSQGQYYEQYF.

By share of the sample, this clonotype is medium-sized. CDR3 nucleotide sequence: TGTGCCAGCAGCCAAGATGTGTCAGGGGGCTACGAGCAGTACTTC. Translated: CASSQDVSGGYEQYF. The gene calls are TRBV4-2 and TRBJ2-7; 7 positions agree with TRBD1. This CDR3 contains 15 residues. With 0 bases clipped from V and 3 bases from J, the junction kept 5 bases outside the gene matches. The germline V gene encodes CDR1 LGHNA and CDR2 YNFKEQ.

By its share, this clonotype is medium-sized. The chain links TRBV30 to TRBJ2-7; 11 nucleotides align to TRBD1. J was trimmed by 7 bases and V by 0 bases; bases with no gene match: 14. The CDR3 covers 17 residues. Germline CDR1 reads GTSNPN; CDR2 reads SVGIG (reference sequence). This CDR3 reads CAWSVPFLDRGLWEQYF. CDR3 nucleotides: TGTGCCTGGAGTGTACCGTTTTTGGACAGGGGGCTTTGGGAGCAGTACTTC.

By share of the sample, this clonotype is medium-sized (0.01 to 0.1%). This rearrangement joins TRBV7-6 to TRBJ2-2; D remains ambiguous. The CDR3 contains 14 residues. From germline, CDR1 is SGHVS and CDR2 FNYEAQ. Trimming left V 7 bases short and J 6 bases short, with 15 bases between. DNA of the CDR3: TGTGCCAGCACCCCCTATGTAGAGGCCGGGGAGCTGTTTTTT. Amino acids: CASTPYVEAGELFF.